This TCR beta chain was sequenced in a study of regulatory T cells in long-lasting Graves disease. About the research overall: The study counted Graves' disease as persistent given over 5 years of antithyroid drugs and positive TSH receptor antibodies. Study results and limitations: Persistent-disease Graves' patients showed less TCR diversity than new cases. Persistent disease samples used TRBV28, TRBJ1-2 and TRBJ2-5 preferentially.

The V end lost 0 bases, the J end lost 5 bases, and 11 bases lay between the germline ends. CDR1 and CDR2 (germline): SGHNT, YYREEE (reference sequence). The CDR3 runs 15 residues. Libraries of TCR beta came from iRepertoire HTBI primers plus Arm-PCR of CDR3 regions. TCRdb fed the multiplex PCR reads into MiXCR, producing one record per CDR3 protein. This table holds approximately 380,000 distinct CDR3 sequences, under 25% found once. On this clonotype itself: Its antigen is still unknown.

The time point: persistent/refractory GD, antithyroid drugs over 5 years with positive TRAb. Generation of the TCR library employed RNA extracted from PBMCs. Collection of peripheral blood (approximately 9 milliliters) was done using EDTA tubes. The sequence derives from a female donor with Graves disease. The specimen comprised peripheral blood mononuclear cells (PBMCs), sampled when the disease was refractory, from a patient treated with antithyroid drugs. This rearrangement joins TRBV5-4 to TRBJ1-4; D possibly corresponds to TRBD1 (5 bases). CDR3 sequence: CASSLVGSGNEKLFF. In DNA form, the CDR3 reads TGTGCCAGCAGCTTGGTCGGGTCAGGGAATGAAAAACTGTTTTTT.